The source of this TCR beta chain is a study of blood T cell repertoires in COVID-19. As concerns this clone: Other DNA sequences in the same sample also yield this CDR3.

Method: immunoSEQ multiplex PCR; TCRdb's copy keeps in-frame clones and lacks some. The table records under 250,000 clones, approximately 88% of them present only once. Sequenced input: peripheral blood. The TCR was taken from a man aged 35 to 55 with acute or convalescent COVID-19.

The CDR3 region is CASSPREGGNTEAFF. CDR3 sequence (DNA): TGCGCCAGCAGCCCCAGGGAGGGGGGGAACACTGAAGCTTTCTTT. The V and J genes are TRBV5-1 and TRBJ1-1; the D gene is possibly TRBD1 (6 bases). There are 15 residues in the CDR3. V was shortened by 4 bases and J by 1 base, with 14 bases between the two germline ends. Germline V gene sequence: CDR1 SGHRS, CDR2 YFSETQ.